Presented here are 3 T cell receptor beta chains from one specimen sequenced in a study of T cell clusters in autoimmune cytopenias. Multiplex touch-down PCR amplified TRB using TRB-A and TRB-B pools in one tube. TCRdb reprocessed the multiplex PCR reads and keeps a single row for each CDR3 protein, giving no DNA. Its clone listing holds some 6,000 distinct CDR3 sequences. Some 38,000 genome equivalents of blood DNA were amplified for TRB. The sample taken for sequencing was peripheral blood. The receptors were sampled from a human donor with an autoimmune cytopenia or autoimmune hepatitis (not recorded which).

This clonotype is classed as medium-sized (0.01 to 0.1%) by frequency. V usage is TRBV12-3 or TRBV12-4 and J usage is TRBJ2-7; there is no DNA to check the TCRdb D call of TRBD1. The CDR3 extends over 13 amino acids. CDR3 amino acids: CASARRVGYEQYF.

The rearrangement uses TRBV10-3 and TRBJ1-4; there is no DNA to check the TCRdb D call of TRBD1. The CDR3 consists of 16 residues. Germline loops: CDR1 ENHRY, CDR2 SYGVKD. The CDR3: CAISVAATAFNEELFF.

The chain joins TRBV5-4 to TRBJ2-1; the D gene TCRdb calls, TRBD2, cannot be checked with no DNA. The germline V gene encodes CDR1 SGHNT and CDR2 YYREEE (reference sequence). The CDR3 runs 16 residues. CDR3 amino acids: CASSQEPSGGANEQFF.